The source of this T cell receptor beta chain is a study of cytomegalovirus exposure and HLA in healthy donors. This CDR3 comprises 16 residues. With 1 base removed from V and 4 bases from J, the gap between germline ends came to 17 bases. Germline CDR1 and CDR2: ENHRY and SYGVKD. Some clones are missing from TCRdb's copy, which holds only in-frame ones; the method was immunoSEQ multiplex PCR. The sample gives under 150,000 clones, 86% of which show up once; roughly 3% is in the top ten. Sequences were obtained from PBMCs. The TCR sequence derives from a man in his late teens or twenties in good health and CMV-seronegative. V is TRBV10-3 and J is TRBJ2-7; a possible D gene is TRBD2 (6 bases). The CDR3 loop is CAISELAGRFGYEQYF. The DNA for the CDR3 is TGTGCCATCAGTGAGTTGGCAGGGAGGTTTGGGTACGAGCAGTACTTC.